This TCR beta chain was observed in a study of CD8+ T cells in alopecia areata. With respect to this clone: Its antigen is not known. Other DNA sequences of this sample code for an identical CDR3.

Treatment described: oral pan-JAK inhibitor, 5-10 mg twice daily. Isolated RNA was reverse transcribed into cDNA used as the sequencing template. The assay was immunoSEQ multiplex PCR, and TCRdb's table has in-frame clones only and misses some. The data hold fewer than 350,000 clones, with 58% observed a single time. Findings and limits, study-wide: In scalp and blood during tofacitinib, many expanded lesional clones persisted. Scalp clonality, along with expanded CD8+ clones among the top 100, was significantly decreased by tofacitinib. Besides other cells, scalp samples also yield sequences of resident alphabeta T cells from normal skin.

The sequence derives from a human donor with alopecia areata. The specimen was CD4+ T cells sorted from blood, collected at week 24, from a patient treated with tofacitinib.

The CDR3 nucleotides read TGTGCCTGGAGTGTACAGGGGTTGTACTATGGCTACACCTTC. Translation: CAWSVQGLYYGYTF. The chain recombines TRBV30 with TRBJ1-2; 7 nucleotides line up with TRBD1. Germline CDR1 is GTSNPN and CDR2 is SVGIG (reference sequence). This CDR3 contains 14 residues. V was clipped by 0 bases and J by 3 bases; unmatched bases: 4.